This T cell receptor beta chain is from a study of OX40 agonist ivuxolimab in advanced cancers. Notes on the study in general: In the 0.1 to 3.0 mg/kg range, CD4+ and CD8+ blood T cells had expanded clonally by week 6. Nonresponders, in some cases, also had low normalized T-cell clonal expansion.

Germline V gene lookup returns CDR1 MNHEY and CDR2 SMNVEV (reference sequence). After removal of 4 bases from V and 4 bases from J, the junction contained 13 bases not matched to a gene. The CDR3 extends over 17 amino acids. With respect to this clone: What it binds is unknown.

Repertoires were generated with immunoSEQ multiplex PCR, while TCRdb's copy carries only in-frame clones and drops some. The sample gives some 40,000 clones, roughly nine tenths of which show up once; around 29% is in the top ten. This receptor was obtained from an adult with an advanced solid tumor such as melanoma, head and neck, liver or kidney cancer. The J gene is TRBJ2-3, the V gene TRBV27; 8 positions match TRBD2. This material consisted of CD4+ or CD8+ T cells sorted from blood, taken in a trial of the OX40 agonist ivuxolimab. The CDR3 protein is CASSSPQAGVSPDTQYF. The CDR3 coding sequence is TGTGCCAGCAGTTCCCCCCAAGCGGGAGTTTCTCCAGATACGCAGTATTTT.